This T cell receptor beta chain was captured by sequencing in a study of human T cells and chemical hapten exposure. Germline values: CDR1 MGHDK, CDR2 SYGVNS. The length of the CDR3 is 13 residues. The V end was cut by 2 bases, the J end by 5 bases, with 9 bases between. MiXCR was run by TCRdb on the RACE reads, yielding one entry per CDR3 protein. Among tens of thousands of distinct CDR3 sequences listed, about 10% were seen once. Stated time point: patch test 2, 6 weeks after DPC sensitization. The sample's treatment: therapeutic diphenylcyclopropenone sensitization with weekly scalp DPC. The study drew its donors from alopecia patients who were 18 to 70 years old and suitable for DPC. It was unfractionated whole blood from which total RNA was extracted.

This material consisted of whole blood, taken in connection with sensitization to the hapten diphenylcyclopropenone (DPC). The chain couples TRBV25-1 to TRBJ1-2, with D possibly being TRBD1 (5 bases). This receptor was taken from a man aged 35-49 years with alopecia areata. Some clones in this sample may be carry-over from other donors' samples. The CDR3 DNA follows: TGTGCCAGCAGTGAAGGCGGGGGGTATGGCTACACCTTC. Amino acid sequence: CASSEGGGYGYTF.